The subject of this entry is one T cell receptor (beta chain). What this receptor recognizes is not known. Per-base qualities were not stored, and no clone one base away is much larger. Libraries were built with the immunoSEQ multiplex PCR assay. For the multiplex PCR, a mixture combining 60 forward primers for TCR Vbeta segments and 13 reverse primers for TCR Jbeta segments was used. A multiplex PCR assay on genomic DNA amplified the CDR3 region of rearranged TCR beta genes. Amplified TCR beta libraries were sequenced as 87-base-pair reads on the Illumina HiSeq System. In the source study's methods: A later analysis tallied roughly 78 million unique TCR beta chains across the 640 or so repertoires, and around 12 million of those chains were shared by two or more donors. A nearest-neighbor algorithm error-corrected the raw reads and collapsed the reads into unique sequences, merging closely related sequences to remove PCR and sequencing errors. To assign V, D and J gene segments, CDR3 sequences were aligned to IMGT reference sequences. Each retained sequence needed at least a six-nucleotide match to both a V gene segment and a J gene segment. Rearrangements were called productive when the CDR3 lacked stop codons and stayed in frame with V and J; all others were non-productive. CDR3 was defined by IMGT convention, running from the second conserved V-encoded cysteine to the conserved J-encoded phenylalanine. The earlier analysis of some 580 of the donors excluded any sequence lacking an unambiguous match to a single V gene segment. In an earlier analysis of approximately 610 of the donors, V segments were called functional above 56.7% productive rearrangements and were called segregating when the between-donor standard deviation exceeded 5%. To diagnose cytomegalovirus status from the catalog of TCR beta chain sequences, a statistical classification framework was built. In a later analysis, TCR nucleotide sequences were compared against IMGT/GENE-DB human TR gene sequences so that V and J genes could be assigned. The TCRdist pipeline was used in a later analysis to assign CDR3 sequences and most-parsimonious VDJ recombination scenarios. In a later analysis, each TCR beta chain was defined by its CDR3 amino acid sequence together with its V-gene family, and reads lacking a unique V-gene family were excluded. A later analysis removed nearly 600 highly shared, low-generation-probability nucleotide sequences to deal with suspected cross-contamination and a sequencing artifact. A later analysis calculated a clonal expansion index for each public chain from normalized within-repertoire ranks of inferred template counts. In a later analysis, generation probabilities were computed using a VDJ recombination model fitted to out-of-frame rearrangements, and the results were checked against IGoR. A later analysis scored TCR-TCR, TCR-HLA and TCR-CMV co-occurrence with hypergeometric tests, applying a repertoire-size bias correction to TCR pairs. False discovery rates were estimated in a later analysis by permuting HLA or CMV assignments 20 times. In a later analysis, co-occurring TCRs were grouped using DBSCAN, with TCRdist sequence similarity added in when clustering inside HLA-allele-positive subsets. Co-occurrence clustering excluded repertoires with fewer than 30,000 or more than 120,000 public chains, plus five with anomalous nucleotide sharing. TCRdb limited this immuneACCESS table to in-frame rearrangements with V and J called. A share of clones is missing; checked studies link under half to unresolved V genes, and the rest is unexplained. The D gene and trimming were derived from the DNA, and the V and J assignments and clone size from that table. This sample comprises 120,000 or so clones, around 84% of them detected only once. Of the sample, around 1.3% is held by the ten largest clones.

Based on the germline V gene, the CDR1 and CDR2 sequences are SGHDT and YYEEEE. Clipping removes 4 bases from V and 1 base from J, with 1 as the unmatched junction base count. Spanning cysteine to phenylalanine, the CDR3 consists of 13 amino acids. Only CDR3 DNA remains: 39 bases, in frame from the first base. The source of the sample is a study of cytomegalovirus exposure and HLA in healthy donors (dated by TCRdb to about 2017). Broadly, across the study: In an earlier analysis of fewer than 750 of the donors, 250 to 350 Gb of sequence data and roughly 100 million unique TCR beta sequences from 150 million to 200 million T cells were reported. Using immunosequencing, the study profiled T cell repertoires from roughly 650 subjects and related those repertoires to cytomegalovirus serostatus. Among 300 to 450 genotyped donors of the cohort, an average of approximately 240,000 unique TCR beta nucleotide sequences were sequenced per donor, roughly 20% of them non-productive. A later genetic analysis used genome-wide SNP genotypes for about 55% of the 666 donors, treating that subset as a discovery cohort. High-throughput TCR immunosequencing, statistical association of individual TCRs with disease status, and machine learning were combined to predict cytomegalovirus infection status. Besides the first cohort of roughly 660 subjects, a separate validation cohort made up of 95 to 150 different subjects was used. Because of strong linkage in the cohort, roughly five DR-DQ haplotypes were treated as single units for association and clustering. The later analysis used no new phenotypic data to find candidate immune exposures, relying instead on TCR beta sequences and their occurrence across donors. The aim of the study was to test whether cataloging public T cell receptors could identify signatures of past pathogen exposure. Every discovery cohort repertoire had been produced on one sequencing platform. Approximately 310 gigabases of sequencing data and approximately 85 million unique TCR sequences were included in an early release covering 550 to 800 HLA-typed donors. To decide whether each TCR beta V gene segment behaved as functional or pseudogenic, an earlier analysis of approximately 620 of the donors relied on high-throughput TCR beta sequencing. A later analysis re-examined previously published TCR beta repertoires from more than 650 donors and added high-resolution HLA genotyping to investigate patterns of TCR occurrence. HLA typing covered class I and class II loci at four-digit resolution. Among the approximately 400 genotyped donors, 81% belonged to the genetic ancestry cluster associated with self-reported Caucasian donors. Typing coverage differed by locus: A, B, C, DRB1 and DQB1 were typed in roughly 620-640 donors, DQA1 in approximately 520, DPA1 in approximately 610, and DPB1 in 450 to 480. Donor age, sex, ethnicity and CMV serostatus were collected together with the repertoire data. Study-wide findings and limitations: A further reported finding was that TCR beta sequences accurately predicted the HLA-A and HLA-B alleles for most subjects in the first cohort. The 87-base-pair reads could not distinguish some IMGT-functional V segments, including TRBV6-2 and TRBV6-3, so those segments were excluded. According to a later genetic analysis, donors in an Asian-associated ancestry cluster had fewer N-insertions in productive TCRs than the roughly 700-donor mean. It was suggested by the authors that the approach could potentially be generalized to other disease states and immunological phenotypes. Cytomegalovirus status was reported to be diagnosed by the classifier with high specificity and sensitivity in both the original and validation cohorts. When HLA alleles, especially DR and DQ, strongly co-occurred, TCR associations were difficult to assign to individual alleles. Most TCR sequences were observed very rarely across donors, whereas some public TCRs were present in many individuals. A later analysis reported that several top co-occurrence clusters appeared linked to parvovirus B19, influenza, CMV and Epstein-Barr virus. Because counts were too low, 15 to 20 rarely observed V segments, including chromosome 9 orphons, were left out of the earlier analysis of over 550 of the donors. An earlier analysis of approximately 570 of the donors showed that most TCR beta V segments appeared in productive rearrangements either about 87% or about 30% of the time, which broadly matched IMGT annotations. For the cohort, immune exposure information was limited to CMV serostatus. In a later genetic analysis, a missense DCLRE1C variant was associated with V-gene and J-gene trimming of TCR beta chains, and the association was replicated in an independent cohort. The sequencing pipeline was judged likely to have produced a cluster of highly shared sequence variants as a technical artifact. Correlated functional status among segregating V segments might reflect linkage disequilibrium, but an unknown experimental factor could not be ruled out. In the study, approximately 150 TCR beta chains were listed as associated with cytomegalovirus. Because HLA typing was unavailable for some donors at each locus, only the typed subset was used in association tests. A later analysis found that TCR association rates varied across HLA loci, with DRB1 alleles showing the most associated TCRs and HLA-C alleles the fewest. This cohort had only TCR beta chains sequenced, and the lack of alpha or paired-chain data limited which features could be detected. In a later analysis, most CMV-associated TCR beta chains were found to appear HLA-restricted, with HLA associations seemingly driven largely by CMV exposure. In a later analysis, 15,000 to 20,000 TCR beta sequences were associated with specific HLA alleles at a false discovery rate of 0.05. A few of the identified cytomegalovirus-associated TCR beta chains were confirmed in vitro to be specific for cytomegalovirus antigens. Compared with equally common non-associated chains, HLA-associated TCR beta chains in a later analysis were more clonally expanded and had lower generation probabilities. Roughly uniform sequencing depth across donors was assumed in presence/absence analyses, although this assumption may not hold.

The cohort comprised some 700 healthy bone marrow donors. Cohort members were all nominally healthy when sampled, although unrecorded immune exposures were likely present. The donor tested CMV seronegative, placing the donor among the 350 or so seronegative members of the cohort. Each donor provided a peripheral blood sample, and peripheral blood mononuclear cells were used for TCR beta sequencing. Genomic DNA was extracted from the blood cell samples with the Qiagen DNeasy Blood Extraction Kit. This clonotype originated in a woman in her thirties in good health and CMV-seronegative. This receptor chain uses TRBV5-6 and TRBJ2-7, with 8 middle bases fitting TRBD2. The sample comprised PBMCs. The CDR3 corresponds to CASSPGGSYEQYF. In nucleotide form, the sequence is TGTGCCAGCAGCCCGGGGGGGTCCTACGAGCAGTACTTC.